Presented here are 18 T cell receptor beta chains from one specimen sequenced in a study of human T cells and chemical hapten exposure. TCRdb re-called the RACE reads through MiXCR, storing one row per CDR3 protein. The table has tens of thousands of distinct CDR3 sequences, around 10% seen once. The time point: pre-sensitization, week 0. Treatment of the sample: therapeutic diphenylcyclopropenone sensitization with weekly scalp DPC. The material was whole blood, obtained in connection with sensitization to the hapten diphenylcyclopropenone (DPC). These receptors all stem from a man aged 35 to 55 with alopecia areata. Some clones in this sample may be carry-over from other donors' samples.

This clonotype was seen only a few times. This chain connects TRBV20-1 to TRBJ2-7, with D possibly TRBD1 on 6 matching bases. This CDR3 contains 13 residues. Germline CDR1 reads DFQATT; CDR2 reads SNEGSKA (reference sequence). The V and J ends lost 6 bases and 4 bases respectively, with 16 bases between them. The CDR3 region has the DNA TGCAGTGCGGGGACACCTGGGAAGTACGAGCAGTACTTC. It yields the protein CSAGTPGKYEQYF.

In its sample, this clonotype was seen many times. The chain employs TRBV14 and TRBJ1-4; TRBD1 matches at 7 bases. Germline V lookup: CDR1 SGHDN, CDR2 FVKESK. This CDR3 has 17 residues. J was trimmed by 0 bases and V by 3 bases; bases with no gene match: 7. CDR3 bases: TGTGCCAGCAGCCAGAGGAGGACAGGTGCAACTAATGAAAAACTGTTTTTT. Its translation: CASSQRRTGATNEKLFF. The whole variable domain, filled in from reference TRBV14 and TRBJ1-4, reads EAGVTQFPSHSVIEKGQTVTLRCDPISGHDNLYWYRRVMGKEIKFLLHFVKESKQDESGMPNNRFLAERTGGTYSTLKVQPAELEDSGVYFCASSQRRTGATNEKLFFGSGTQLSVL.

This clonotype occurred a few times. V is TRBV20-1 and J is TRBJ2-7; TRBD2 matches 7 bases. Germline-derived CDR1 and CDR2 are DFQATT and SNEGSKA (reference sequence). After removal of 1 base from V and 0 bases from J, the junction contained 6 bases not matched to a gene. The CDR3 is 15 amino acids. CDR3 bases: TGCAGTGCTAGAGCCCCTAGCGGTATCTCCTACGAGCAGTACTTC. The encoded protein is CSARAPSGISYEQYF.

V is TRBV27 and J is TRBJ1-5; no firm D call. The CDR3 is 14 amino acids. V was trimmed by 3 bases and J by 6 bases, leaving 12 bases between them. Germline V CDR1 and CDR2: MNHEY, SMNVEV (reference sequence). CDR3 amino acids: CASSLRQERQPQHF. CDR3 bases: TGTGCCAGCAGTTTGCGGCAGGAACGTCAGCCCCAGCATTTT.

This clonotype has only a few counts. The V and J genes are TRBV12-3 or TRBV12-4 and TRBJ2-4, with TRBD2 as a possible D gene (6 bases). The V gene lost 2 bases and the J gene lost 5 bases, with 13 bases spanning the gap. The CDR3 has 15 amino acids. The CDR3 is CASSLFGSGENIQYF. CDR3 nucleotide sequence: TGTGCCAGCAGTTTATTCGGGAGTGGGGAAAACATTCAGTACTTC.

In its sample, this clonotype was seen a few times. The V and J genes are TRBV6-5 and TRBJ1-4, with 10 bases aligning to TRBD1. This CDR3 spans 14 amino acids. CDR1 and CDR2 (germline): MNHEY, SVGAGI. V gave up 5 bases and J gave up 8 bases; unmatched junction bases: 5. CDR3 in DNA: TGTGCCAGCAGTCGAGGGACAGGGGCGGAAAAACTGTTTTTT. Its translation: CASSRGTGAEKLFF.

The gene calls are TRBV28 and TRBJ2-7; no reliable D call. The germline CDR1 and CDR2 sequences are MDHEN and SYDVKM. CDR3 length: 13 amino acids. V lost 7 bases, J lost 1 base, and 11 bases lay in between. The CDR3 coding sequence is TGTGCCAGCATGGCAGGCCTATCCTACGAGCAGTACTTC. Protein product: CASMAGLSYEQYF.

This clonotype was seen a few times. The chain couples TRBV15 to TRBJ2-7; no firm D call. V shed 0 bases and J shed 1 base, with 7 bases lying between them. Germline CDR1 is LNHNV and CDR2 is YYDKDF (reference sequence). The CDR3 covers 14 residues. The chain's CDR3 is CATSREQRSYEQYF. CDR3 bases: TGTGCCACCAGCAGAGAGCAGAGATCCTACGAGCAGTACTTC.

There are many counts of this clonotype. The chain carries TRBV18 and TRBJ2-1, with 12 bases identical to TRBD1. Per the germline V gene, CDR1 is KGHSH and CDR2 is LQKENI. The CDR3 is 16 residues long. V was clipped by 4 bases and J by 7 bases; unmatched bases: 8. The CDR3 sequence: CASSLGQGAPYNEQFF. The CDR3 DNA reads TGTGCCAGCTCACTGGGACAGGGGGCGCCTTATAATGAGCAGTTCTTC.

V gene TRBV7-2 combines with J gene TRBJ2-3; D is undetermined. Trimming removed 5 bases from V and 0 bases from J, with 9 bases in between. The CDR3 consists of 14 residues. Germline loops: CDR1 SGHTA, CDR2 FQGNSA. DNA of the CDR3: TGTGCCAGCAGCCCACAATCGAGCACAGATACGCAGTATTTT. Encoded protein: CASSPQSSTDTQYF.

This clonotype was seen at least ten times. The V call is TRBV2, the J call TRBJ1-1; no firm D call. The germline CDR1 and CDR2 sequences are SNHLY and FYNNEI. The CDR3 extends over 14 amino acids. V lost 0 bases to trimming and J lost 7 bases, with 12 bases between them. The CDR3 DNA follows: TGTGCCAGCAGTGAAGCGCTTCGCAGACGTGAAGCTTTCTTT. Amino acids: CASSEALRRREAFF.

The rearrangement uses TRBV9 and TRBJ2-3; TRBD2 agrees at 7 bases. The ends lost 0 bases at V and 6 bases at J; junction bases unmatched: 7. Germline CDR1 and CDR2: SGDLS and YYNGEE. CDR3 length equals 15 residues. Here the CDR3 DNA reads TGTGCCAGCAGCGTAGCGGCGGGAGAGGGGGATACGCAGTATTTT. Residues: CASSVAAGEGDTQYF.

The sample holds many counts of this clonotype. The chain has TRBV28 and TRBJ2-7; D unclear. V dropped 8 bases and J dropped 5 bases, with 10 bases sitting between them. CDR1 and CDR2 (germline): MDHEN, SYDVKM. The CDR3 consists of 11 residues. CDR3 sequence: CASGIRNEQYF. The CDR3, as DNA: TGTGCCAGCGGAATTAGGAACGAGCAGTACTTC.

This clonotype has at least ten counts. The rearrangement joins TRBV4-2 to TRBJ2-2; 10 bases fit TRBD2. CDR1 and CDR2 from the germline V gene are LGHNA and YNFKEQ. V was pared by 2 bases and J by 3 bases, with 0 bases of the junction left unmatched. This CDR3 is built from 15 residues. CDR3 protein: CASSQLAGDTGELFF. DNA for the CDR3: TGTGCCAGCAGCCAACTAGCGGGGGACACCGGGGAGCTGTTTTTT.

A few counts support this clonotype. V and J are TRBV2 and TRBJ2-1, with D perhaps matching TRBD1 or TRBD2 (6 bases each). The V and J ends lost 1 base and 4 bases respectively, with 11 bases between them. Germline CDR1 reads SNHLY; CDR2 reads FYNNEI. CDR3 size: 15 residues. CDR3 in DNA: TGTGCCAGCAGTGAAGAGGGGGGAATTTACAATGAGCAGTTCTTC. This codes for CASSEEGGIYNEQFF. Supplemented by reference TRBV2 and TRBJ2-1, the full variable domain reads EPEVTQTPSHQVTQMGQEVILRCVPISNHLYFYWYRQILGQKVEFLVSFYNNEISEKSEIFDDQFSVERPDGSNFTLKIRSTKLEDSAMYFCASSEEGGIYNEQFFGPGTRLTVL.

The table lists this clonotype with a few counts. V and J are TRBV7-8 and TRBJ1-2, with D perhaps matching TRBD1 (6 bases). V was cut by 5 bases and J by 5 bases, with 12 bases left in between. Germline CDR1 is SGHVS and CDR2 is FQNEAQ. The CDR3 extends over 13 amino acids. CDR3 coding DNA: TGTGCCAGCAGCCGGGACATTATTTATGGCTACACCTTC. This codes for CASSRDIIYGYTF.

The chain carries TRBV28 and TRBJ2-7; 7 nucleotides agree with TRBD1. There are 14 residues in the CDR3. From germline, CDR1 is MDHEN and CDR2 SYDVKM. The V and J ends lost 4 bases and 2 bases, in that order; junction bases with no gene match: 5. Here the CDR3 DNA reads TGTGCCAGCAGTTCGCCAGGGGGTACCTACGAGCAGTACTTC. Protein: CASSSPGGTYEQYF.

The chain carries TRBV25-1 and TRBJ2-2, with D maybe TRBD1 (6 bases). Trimming shortened V by 3 bases and J by 6 bases, and 23 bases separated the two germline ends. This CDR3 has 18 residues. The germline gives CDR1 MGHDK, CDR2 SYGVNS. CDR3: CASSDSVAQGSLAGELFF. The CDR3 nucleotides are TGTGCCAGCAGTGATTCGGTAGCTCAGGGGTCATTAGCCGGGGAGCTGTTTTTT.